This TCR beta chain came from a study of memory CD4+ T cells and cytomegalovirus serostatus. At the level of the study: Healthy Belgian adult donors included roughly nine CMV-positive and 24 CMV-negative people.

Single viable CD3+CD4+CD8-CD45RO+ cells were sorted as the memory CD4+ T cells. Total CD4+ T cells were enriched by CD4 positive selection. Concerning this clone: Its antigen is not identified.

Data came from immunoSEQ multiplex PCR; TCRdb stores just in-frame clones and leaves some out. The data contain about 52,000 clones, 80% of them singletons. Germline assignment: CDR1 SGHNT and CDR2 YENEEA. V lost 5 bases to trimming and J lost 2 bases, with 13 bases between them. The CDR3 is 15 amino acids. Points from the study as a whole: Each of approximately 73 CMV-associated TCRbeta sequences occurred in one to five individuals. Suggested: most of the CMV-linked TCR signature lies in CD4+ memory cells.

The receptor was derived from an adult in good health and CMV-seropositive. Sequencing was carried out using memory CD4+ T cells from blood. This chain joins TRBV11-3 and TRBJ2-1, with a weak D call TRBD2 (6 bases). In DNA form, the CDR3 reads TGTGCCAGCAGCACTACTAGCAAAACCTACAATGAGCAGTTCTTC. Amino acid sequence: CASSTTSKTYNEQFF.